This entry lists 18 T cell receptor beta chains sequenced from one sample in a study of cytomegalovirus exposure and HLA in healthy donors. PCR amplification relied on 60 Vbeta primers (plus 13 Jbeta primers). The table came from immunoSEQ multiplex PCR; TCRdb's copy has only in-frame clones and leaves some out. The repertoire holds about 110,000 clones, with around three quarters as singletons. Sequencing was carried out using PBMCs. Receptors originate from a female donor in good health and CMV-seropositive.

The gene calls are TRBV7-2 and TRBJ2-2; 9 positions match TRBD2. Germline CDR1 is SGHTA and CDR2 is FQGNSA. The CDR3 covers 17 residues. V trimming: 5 bases; J trimming: 6 bases; junction bases outside the gene matches: 13. CDR3 protein: CASSPRNWRGGAGELFF. The CDR3 coding sequence is TGTGCCAGCAGCCCGAGGAACTGGCGGGGGGGGGCCGGGGAGCTGTTTTTT.

This clone has only a few counts. The chain employs TRBV19 and TRBJ1-5; possibly TRBD1 for D (6 bases). This CDR3 has 14 residues. Germline CDR1 and CDR2: LNHDA and SQIVND (reference sequence). V was pared by 7 bases and J by 3 bases, with 13 bases between. The chain's CDR3 is CASNLGGFNQPQHF. CDR3 nucleotides: TGTGCCAGTAATCTAGGGGGTTTCAATCAGCCCCAGCATTTT.

The chain couples TRBV6-6 to TRBJ1-6; weak D call: TRBD1 (6 bases). Germline V lookup: CDR1 MNHNY, CDR2 SVGAGI (reference sequence). With 6 bases removed from V and 3 bases from J, the gap between germline ends came to 15 bases. This CDR3 is built from 16 residues. CDR3 nucleotides: TGTGCCAGCAGGACCCAGGGGAACCACTATAATTCACCCCTCCACTTT. Translated, it gives CASRTQGNHYNSPLHF.

This clone was detected only once. The V gene is TRBV18, the J gene TRBJ1-2; 9 positions match TRBD1. V lost 3 bases, J lost 3 bases, and 5 bases stayed unmatched. Germline values: CDR1 KGHSH, CDR2 LQKENI. The CDR3 has 15 amino acids. CDR3 protein: CASSPTGGADYGYTF. CDR3 DNA: TGTGCCAGCTCACCTACAGGGGGCGCCGACTATGGCTACACCTTC.

The sample holds one count of this clone. The rearrangement links TRBV7-8 to TRBJ2-5; 8 bases are shared with TRBD2. Germline trimming cut 3 bases from V and 5 bases from J; bases unmatched to any gene: 14. From germline, CDR1 is SGHVS and CDR2 FQNEAQ. The length of the CDR3 is 17 residues. The CDR3 region is CASSFEAGVTLGETQYF. CDR3 nucleotides: TGTGCCAGCAGCTTCGAAGCGGGAGTAACCCTGGGGGAGACCCAGTACTTC. Looking up the rest from reference TRBV7-8 and TRBJ2-5 gives the full variable domain: GAGVSQSPRYKVAKRGQDVALRCDPISGHVSLFWYQQALGQGPEFLTYFQNEAQLDKSGLPSDRFFAERPEGSVSTLKIQRTQQEDSAVYLCASSFEAGVTLGETQYFGPGTRLLVL.

The V call is TRBV7-2, the J call TRBJ2-1; 8 nucleotides agree with TRBD2. The CDR3 consists of 15 residues. V lost 4 bases, J lost 3 bases, and 5 bases stayed unmatched. CDR1 and CDR2 from the germline V gene are SGHTA and FQGNSA. CDR3 loop: CASSSSGTSYNEQFF. CDR3 nucleotides: TGTGCCAGCAGCTCCTCCGGGACTAGCTACAATGAGCAGTTCTTC.

The CDR3 nucleotides read TGTGCCAGCAGCTTAGGCAACACGGGTGGTGGAAACACCATATATTTT. This gives the protein CASSLGNTGGGNTIYF. The V gene is TRBV7-9, the J gene TRBJ1-3; unclear D gene. This CDR3 has 16 amino acids. The ends were cut back, 1 base at V and 3 bases at J, with 13 bases in the middle. Germline assignment: CDR1 SEHNR and CDR2 FQNEAQ (reference sequence).

V is TRBV4-1 and J is TRBJ2-7, with TRBD2 matching over 8 bases. Germline trimming cut 2 bases from V and 0 bases from J; bases unmatched to any gene: 18. The CDR3 has 20 amino acids. In germline, CDR1 is MGHRA, CDR2 YSYEKL. CDR3 residues: CASSQFFTGYKRGHSYEQYF. The CDR3 coding sequence is TGCGCCAGCAGCCAATTTTTTACGGGTTATAAGCGGGGGCACTCCTACGAGCAGTACTTC.

The rearrangement links TRBV7-9 to TRBJ2-7; possible D gene TRBD2, 6 bases. Trimming cost V 5 bases and J 7 bases, with 12 bases left between them. The length of the CDR3 is 12 residues. The V gene's germline CDR1 is SEHNR and CDR2 FQNEAQ (reference sequence). The CDR3 sequence is CASSPPAGEQYF. CDR3 sequence (DNA): TGTGCCAGCAGCCCCCCGGCGGGGGAGCAGTACTTC. Full variable domain (remainder filled in from reference TRBV7-9 and TRBJ2-7): DTGVSQNPRHKITKRGQNVTFRCDPISEHNRLYWYRQTLGQGPEFLTYFQNEAQLEKSRLLSDRFSAERPKGSFSTLEIQRTEQGDSAMYLCASSPPAGEQYFGPGTRLTVT.

The chain combines TRBV7-8 with TRBJ2-2; the match to TRBD2 covers 8 bases. The ends lost 5 bases at V and 3 bases at J; junction bases unmatched: 14. Germline V lookup: CDR1 SGHVS, CDR2 FQNEAQ. This CDR3 has 18 amino acids. CDR3: CASSQSIVASGHTGELFF. The CDR3 DNA reads as TGTGCCAGCAGCCAATCCATAGTGGCTAGCGGGCACACCGGGGAGCTGTTTTTT.

The chain uses TRBV6-5 and TRBJ1-5; tentative D call: TRBD1 (6 bases). Germline CDR1 MNHEY, CDR2 SVGAGI. V dropped 8 bases and J dropped 5 bases, with 16 bases sitting between them. The CDR3 is made up of 14 amino acids. CDR3 sequence reads: CASRPTGQYQPQHF. In DNA, the CDR3 is TGTGCCAGCCGTCCCACAGGGCAATATCAGCCCCAGCATTTT.

This clone has just one count. The chain combines TRBV6-1 with TRBJ2-6; 7 nucleotides align to TRBD1. This CDR3 has 15 residues. CDR1 is MNHNS, CDR2 SASEGT, per germline. The junction had 5 bases not matched to a gene; V was cut back by 6 bases and J by 3 bases. Written as DNA, the CDR3 is TGTGCCAGCAGCACGACAGGGTATGGGGCCAACGTCCTGACTTTC. This encodes CASSTTGYGANVLTF.

This clone was detected once. The chain carries TRBV5-8 and TRBJ2-7; 9 bases align to TRBD1. Trimming took 4 bases from V and 2 from J; bases not matched to a gene: 10. This CDR3 has 16 amino acids. CDR1 and CDR2 (germline): SGHTS, YDEGEE. In DNA form, the CDR3 reads TGTGCCAGCAGCACCGAGGGACAGGGAGGAACCTACGAGCAGTACTTC. Translation gives CASSTEGQGGTYEQYF.

This clone was seen only once. This sequence joins TRBV13 and TRBJ2-7, with D possibly TRBD2 on 6 matching bases. Germline V CDR1 and CDR2: PRHDT, FYEKMQ (reference sequence). CDR3 length: 16 residues. V lost 0 bases, J lost 4 bases, and 16 bases lay in between. The CDR3 protein is CASSLGRVGSGYEQYF. Written as DNA, the CDR3 is TGTGCCAGCAGCTTAGGCCGTGTCGGCAGCGGGTACGAGCAGTACTTC.

The CDR3 region has the DNA TGTGCCAGCAGTTCACCGGGGAGGGGGAATGAAAAACTGTTTTTT. Encoded protein: CASSSPGRGNEKLFF. The gene calls are TRBV27 and TRBJ1-4; tentatively, D is TRBD1 (6 bases). The V and J ends lost 4 bases and 5 bases respectively, with 14 bases between them. Germline-derived CDR1 and CDR2 are MNHEY and SMNVEV (reference sequence). The CDR3 spans 15 residues.

The rearrangement joins TRBV6-4 to TRBJ2-7, with D maybe TRBD1 (5 bases). V was pared by 6 bases and J by 5 bases, with 26 bases between. Germline CDR1 and CDR2: MRHNA and SNTAGT. This CDR3 has 17 amino acids. The CDR3 DNA follows: TGTGCCAGCAGAGATCCCCAAGGGGCGCCGCCGGGCAACGAGCAGTACTTC. Protein product: CASRDPQGAPPGNEQYF.

The chain combines TRBV30 with TRBJ2-1; D may be TRBD2 (5 bases). V was shortened by 0 bases and J by 4 bases, with 10 bases between the two germline ends. CDR1 is GTSNPN, CDR2 SVGIG, per germline (reference sequence). CDR3 length equals 14 residues. DNA for the CDR3: TGTGCCTGGAGTGTACTAGGCACTTACAATGAGCAGTTCTTC. This sequence encodes CAWSVLGTYNEQFF.

The chain couples TRBV2 to TRBJ1-2, with TRBD1 matching over 8 bases. Losses at the gene ends were 3 bases for V and 2 bases for J; bases not matched to a gene: 2. Germline CDR1 and CDR2: SNHLY and FYNNEI. This CDR3 spans 14 amino acids. The CDR3 spells CASSDSGGNYGYTF. The DNA for the CDR3 is TGTGCCAGCAGTGATTCAGGGGGCAACTATGGCTACACCTTC.